The rows below give T cell receptor beta chains drawn from one sample of a study of long-term antiretroviral therapy in people with HIV. This table comes from immunoSEQ multiplex PCR, and its TCRdb copy is limited to in-frame clones, with some not included. The data hold fewer than 30,000 clones, with roughly 80% observed a single time. The source material was unsorted PBMCs, sampled 0.7 years before starting antiretroviral therapy. The receptors originated from a young man with HIV. Both conserved end residues are part of each CDR3. The D gene is left open where the match is weak. Some rows mark clone size as missing; the rest say once, few, many or name a class of expanded clone.

size: -; V: TRBV7-9; J: TRBJ2-3; D: TRBD2; DNA: TGTGCCAGCAGCTCCCCTAGCGGGAAAAGCACAGATACGCAGTATTTT; CDR3: CASSSPSGKSTDTQYF
size: -; V: TRBV6-5; J: TRBJ1-1; D: -; DNA: TGTGCCAGCAGTTACTCGCTATGGCAGCCCGAAGCTTTCTTT; CDR3: CASSYSLWQPEAFF
size: -; V: TRBV30; J: TRBJ1-5; D: -; DNA: TGTGCCTGGAGTACGGCGGGTGGTCAGCCCCAGCATTTT; CDR3: CAWSTAGGQPQHF
size: -; V: TRBV5-4; J: TRBJ2-3; D: -; DNA: TGTGCCAGCAGCACCGCATCAGATACGCAGTATTTT; CDR3: CASSTASDTQYF
size: -; V: TRBV15; J: TRBJ2-2; D: -; DNA: TGTGCCACCAGCCGGCACACGAGGAAGAACACCGGGGAGCTGTTTTTT; CDR3: CATSRHTRKNTGELFF
size: -; V: TRBV2; J: TRBJ2-1; D: -; DNA: TGTGCCAGCAGTGAACGATACTACAATGAGCAGTTCTTC; CDR3: CASSERYYNEQFF
size: -; V: TRBV19; J: TRBJ2-7; D: -; DNA: TGTGCCAGTAGTTCGGATCTTCGCGGGATCTACGAGCAGTACTTC; CDR3: CASSSDLRGIYEQYF
size: few; V: TRBV27; J: TRBJ1-2; D: -; DNA: TGTGCCAGCAGTTTATCCCACAGCTTACTCTATGGCTACACCTTC; CDR3: CASSLSHSLLYGYTF
size: -; V: TRBV7-8; J: TRBJ2-7; D: -; DNA: TGTGCCAGCAGCTTGACAGGGAGGGGCTCCTACGAGCAGTACTTC; CDR3: CASSLTGRGSYEQYF
size: -; V: TRBV11-2; J: TRBJ2-7; D: TRBD2; DNA: TGTGCCAGCAGCTTATTTAGCGGGTCATCCTACGAGCAGTACTTC; CDR3: CASSLFSGSSYEQYF
size: -; V: TRBV7-9; J: TRBJ2-4; D: -; DNA: TGTGCCAGCAGCTTAGAGAGAGCGTTAGCCAAAAACATTCAGTACTTC; CDR3: CASSLERALAKNIQYF
size: -; V: TRBV9; J: TRBJ2-7; D: TRBD1; DNA: TGTGCCAGCAGCGTGGGGATACAGGGGGTGACCTACGAGCAGTACTTC; CDR3: CASSVGIQGVTYEQYF
size: -; V: TRBV19; J: TRBJ1-4; D: -; DNA: TGTGCCAGTAGCGGTACCTCCGGGAGTAGGCTTTTT; CDR3: CASSGTSGSRLF
size: -; V: TRBV2; J: TRBJ2-5; D: -; DNA: TGTGCCAGCAGTGAAAGGAAGACCCAGTACTTC; CDR3: CASSERKTQYF
size: -; V: TRBV6-5; J: TRBJ1-1; D: -; DNA: TGTGCCAGCAGTTCATTGGGGGGGAACACTGAAGCTTTCTTT; CDR3: CASSSLGGNTEAFF
size: -; V: TRBV7-7; J: TRBJ2-7; D: -; DNA: TGTGCTAGCAGCCCCGGGACGGGACCCTACGAGCAGTACTTC; CDR3: CASSPGTGPYEQYF
size: -; V: TRBV4-3; J: TRBJ1-3; D: -; DNA: TGCGCCAGCAGCCAAGAGGGGACAATTCTCTCTGGAAACACCATATATTTT; CDR3: CASSQEGTILSGNTIYF
size: -; V: TRBV14; J: TRBJ2-5; D: -; DNA: TGTGCCAGCAGCCAAGATGCGGATCAAGAGACCCAGTACTTC; CDR3: CASSQDADQETQYF
size: once; V: TRBV6-1; J: TRBJ2-3; D: -; DNA: TGTGCCAGCAGTGAAGCCAGTGATACGCAGTATTTT; CDR3: CASSEASDTQYF
size: -; V: TRBV7-9; J: TRBJ1-4; D: -; DNA: TGTGCCAGCAGCTTAGGCCTAACTGAATTTGAAAAACTGTTTTTT; CDR3: CASSLGLTEFEKLFF
size: -; V: TRBV19; J: TRBJ2-5; D: TRBD1; DNA: TGTGCCAGTACCTCCCGGACAGGATTAAGGGAGACCCAGTACTTC; CDR3: CASTSRTGLRETQYF
size: -; V: TRBV19; J: TRBJ1-4; D: TRBD1; DNA: TGTGCCAGTAGTATCGGACAGGGTAATGAAAAACTGTTTTTT; CDR3: CASSIGQGNEKLFF
size: -; V: TRBV7-2; J: TRBJ2-7; D: TRBD2; DNA: TGTGCCAGCAGCCCGGGGGGTCAGGGTGCCGAGCAGTACTTC; CDR3: CASSPGGQGAEQYF
size: -; V: TRBV28; J: TRBJ2-5; D: TRBD2; DNA: TGTGCCAGCATCGGACTAGCGGGCCGGGAAGAGACCCAGTACTTC; CDR3: CASIGLAGREETQYF
size: -; V: TRBV19; J: TRBJ2-5; D: TRBD2; DNA: TGTGCCAGTAGTATAGCTAGCGGGGGGGCGGAGACCCAGTACTTC; CDR3: CASSIASGGAETQYF
size: -; V: TRBV7-9; J: TRBJ2-4; D: -; DNA: TGTGCCAGCAGCCCAACAGGGTCGGGGGGCCAAAACATTCAGTACTTC; CDR3: CASSPTGSGGQNIQYF
size: -; V: TRBV6-5; J: TRBJ2-5; D: TRBD2; DNA: TGTGCCAGCAGTTACCGAGCGGGGGGGCCGGGGGAGACCCAGTACTTC; CDR3: CASSYRAGGPGETQYF
size: -; V: TRBV29-1; J: TRBJ2-1; D: TRBD2; DNA: TGCAGCGTTCCGGCTAGCGGGAGTAGTAGTGAGCAGTTCTTC; CDR3: CSVPASGSSSEQFF
size: -; V: TRBV6-1; J: TRBJ1-5; D: TRBD1; DNA: TGTGCCAGCAGGCCGGGACAGGGGGAGGCTCAGCCCCAGCATTTT; CDR3: CASRPGQGEAQPQHF
size: -; V: TRBV5-6; J: TRBJ1-6; D: -; DNA: TGTGCCACCTGGTCCTGGCGGGAGGGATATAATTCACCCCTCCACTTT; CDR3: CATWSWREGYNSPLHF
size: -; V: TRBV27; J: TRBJ1-6; D: -; DNA: TGTGCCAGCAGTTTGACTCTCGGCGGGAATTCACCCCTCCACTTT; CDR3: CASSLTLGGNSPLHF
size: -; V: TRBV7-9; J: TRBJ2-3; D: TRBD1; DNA: TGTGCCAGCAGCGAAGACAGGGGGCGCCTGACAGATACGCAGTATTTT; CDR3: CASSEDRGRLTDTQYF
size: -; V: TRBV6-6; J: TRBJ2-1; D: -; DNA: TGTGCCAGCAGAAAAACAGGGTTGGATGAGCAGTTCTTC; CDR3: CASRKTGLDEQFF
size: once; V: TRBV5-1; J: TRBJ2-1; D: TRBD2; DNA: TGCGCCAGCAGCATTAGCGGGGGGGCCAGGAATGAGCAGTTCTTC; CDR3: CASSISGGARNEQFF
size: -; V: TRBV11-1; J: TRBJ2-7; D: TRBD2; DNA: TGTGCCAGCAGCTTCGCCGGGAGGGGCGACGAGCAGTACTTC; CDR3: CASSFAGRGDEQYF
size: -; V: TRBV6-5; J: TRBJ1-2; D: -; DNA: TGTGCCACCCTGATGGGGAAATCGGGCTACACCTTC; CDR3: CATLMGKSGYTF
size: once; V: TRBV27; J: TRBJ2-1; D: -; DNA: TGTGCCAGCAGTAGGGAGACAATCATTGAGCAGTTCTTC; CDR3: CASSRETIIEQFF
size: -; V: TRBV9; J: TRBJ1-1; D: TRBD1; DNA: TGTGCCAGCAGCGTGACAGGGATTGTCTCTGAAGCTTTCTTT; CDR3: CASSVTGIVSEAFF
size: -; V: TRBV27; J: TRBJ1-5; D: -; DNA: TGTGCCAGCAGGCCAACCGCGGGTCAGCCCCAGCATTTT; CDR3: CASRPTAGQPQHF
size: -; V: TRBV4-3; J: TRBJ2-7; D: TRBD2; DNA: TGCGCCAGCAGCCAAGGACTAGCTGGCTACGAGCAGTACTTC; CDR3: CASSQGLAGYEQYF
size: -; V: TRBV28; J: TRBJ1-6; D: TRBD1; DNA: TGTGCCAGCAGTTCCTACGTCCAGGGGGCGAATTCACCCCTCCACTTT; CDR3: CASSSYVQGANSPLHF
size: -; V: TRBV7-8; J: TRBJ1-5; D: TRBD1; DNA: TGTGCCAGCAGCTCCCGGACAGGGGGCAAGGGGAGCAATCAGCCCCAGCATTTT; CDR3: CASSSRTGGKGSNQPQHF
size: -; V: TRBV30; J: TRBJ2-5; D: -; DNA: TGTGCCTACAGGGAGGGTATAACCCAGTACTTC; CDR3: CAYREGITQYF
size: -; V: TRBV19; J: TRBJ2-2; D: TRBD2; DNA: TGTGCCAGTAGTATCGTGAGGACTAGTTTTTCCGGGGAGCTGTTTTTT; CDR3: CASSIVRTSFSGELFF
size: -; V: TRBV7-2; J: TRBJ1-2; D: -; DNA: TGTGCCAGCAGCTTAGCTATAGGGTTGAATGGCTACACCTTC; CDR3: CASSLAIGLNGYTF
size: -; V: TRBV27; J: TRBJ2-1; D: -; DNA: TGTGCCAGCAGTTTAAGGCGGTACAATGAGCAGTTCTTC; CDR3: CASSLRRYNEQFF
size: -; V: TRBV2; J: TRBJ2-7; D: -; DNA: TGTGCCAGCAGTGAAGGGACATCATCCTACGAGCAGTACTTC; CDR3: CASSEGTSSYEQYF
size: -; V: TRBV19; J: TRBJ1-4; D: -; DNA: TGTGCCAGTAGTATTGGCGGGACACTAAATGAAAAACTGTTTTTT; CDR3: CASSIGGTLNEKLFF
size: -; V: TRBV6-1; J: TRBJ1-5; D: -; DNA: TGTGCCAGCAGTGAGACACGGGGGATCCATCAGCCCCAGCATTTT; CDR3: CASSETRGIHQPQHF
size: -; V: TRBV28; J: TRBJ1-3; D: -; DNA: TGTGCCAGCAGCCCGAGGGGGATCTCTGGAAACACCATATATTTT; CDR3: CASSPRGISGNTIYF